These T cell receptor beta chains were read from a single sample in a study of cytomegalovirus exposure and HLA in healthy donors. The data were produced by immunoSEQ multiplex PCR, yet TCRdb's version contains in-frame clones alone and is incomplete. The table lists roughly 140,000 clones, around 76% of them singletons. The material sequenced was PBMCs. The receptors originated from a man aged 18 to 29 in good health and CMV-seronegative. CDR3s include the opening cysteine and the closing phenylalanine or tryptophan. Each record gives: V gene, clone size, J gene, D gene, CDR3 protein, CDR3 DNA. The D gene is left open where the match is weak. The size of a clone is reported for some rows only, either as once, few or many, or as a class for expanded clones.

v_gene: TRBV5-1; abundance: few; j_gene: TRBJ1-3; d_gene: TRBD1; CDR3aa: CASSWAAGTASGNTIYF; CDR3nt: TGCGCCAGCAGCTGGGCTGCCGGGACAGCCTCTGGAAACACCATATATTTT
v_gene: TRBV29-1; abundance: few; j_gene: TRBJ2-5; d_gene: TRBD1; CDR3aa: CSAGDRWIEGREQYF; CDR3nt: TGCAGCGCGGGGGACAGGTGGATCGAAGGTAGGGAGCAGTACTTC
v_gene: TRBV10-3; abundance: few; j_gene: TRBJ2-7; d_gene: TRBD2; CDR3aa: CAIGKAGGNNEQYF; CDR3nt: TGTGCCATCGGAAAAGCGGGAGGTAACAACGAGCAGTACTTC
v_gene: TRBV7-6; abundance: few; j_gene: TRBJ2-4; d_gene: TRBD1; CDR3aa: CASSPRQGIAKNIQYF; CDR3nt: TGTGCCAGCAGCCCCCGACAGGGAATAGCCAAAAACATTCAGTACTTC
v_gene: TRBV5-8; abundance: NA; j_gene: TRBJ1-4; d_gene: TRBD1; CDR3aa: CASSWGEQGDPTNEKLFF; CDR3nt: TGTGCCAGCAGCTGGGGCGAACAGGGGGACCCAACTAATGAAAAACTGTTTTTT
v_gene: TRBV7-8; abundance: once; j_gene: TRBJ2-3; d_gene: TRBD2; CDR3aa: CASSLGASGRAKGDTQYF; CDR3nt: TGTGCCAGCAGCTTAGGGGCTAGCGGGAGGGCCAAGGGAGATACGCAGTATTTT
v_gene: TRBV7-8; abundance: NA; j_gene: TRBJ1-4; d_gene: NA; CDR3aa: CASSLTTGGVTNEKLFF; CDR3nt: TGTGCCAGCAGCCTTACCACTGGGGGGGTAACTAATGAAAAACTGTTTTTT
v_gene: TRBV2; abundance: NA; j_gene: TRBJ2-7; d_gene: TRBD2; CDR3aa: CASTKASGSYEQYF; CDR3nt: TGTGCCAGCACGAAGGCTAGCGGCTCCTACGAGCAGTACTTC
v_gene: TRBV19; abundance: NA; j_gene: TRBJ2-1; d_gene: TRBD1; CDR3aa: CASTGQVYNEQFF; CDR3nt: TGTGCCAGCACGGGACAGGTCTACAATGAGCAGTTCTTC
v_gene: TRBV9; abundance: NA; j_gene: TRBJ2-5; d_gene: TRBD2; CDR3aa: CASSVGLAEIETQYF; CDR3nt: TGTGCCAGCAGCGTAGGGCTAGCGGAAATAGAGACCCAGTACTTC
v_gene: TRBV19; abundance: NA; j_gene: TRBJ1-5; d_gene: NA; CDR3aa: CASSIGGGGSERSNQPQHF; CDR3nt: TGTGCCAGTAGTATAGGCGGCGGGGGGTCAGAAAGGAGCAATCAGCCCCAGCATTTT
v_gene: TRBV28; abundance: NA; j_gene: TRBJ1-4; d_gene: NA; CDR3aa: CASSLALKLFF; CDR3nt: TGTGCCAGCAGTTTAGCGCTAAAACTGTTTTTT